Included here is one TCR beta chain sequence, with context. Its antigen remains unknown. TCRdb analysed the 5' RACE reads with MiXCR anew, one entry per CDR3 protein. The sample yields 300,000 to 400,000 distinct CDR3 sequences, approximately 9% seen once. CDR1 and CDR2 from the germline V gene are DFQATT and SNEGSKA (reference sequence). The CDR3 spans 15 residues. V trimming: 0 bases; J trimming: 5 bases; junction bases outside the gene matches: 6. The data derive from a study of T cells after yellow fever vaccination. General study points: Clonotype sharing between CD4 and CD8 compartments was small.

The receptor comes from a man younger than 30 who received the YFV17D yellow fever vaccine. The chain joins TRBV20-1 to TRBJ2-5, with 10 bases fitting TRBD2. The source material was PBMCs, sampled on the day of the first yellow fever vaccination. CDR3 residues: CSAREPAGGLETQYF. The CDR3 DNA reads TGCAGTGCTAGAGAGCCAGCGGGGGGGCTGGAGACCCAGTACTTC.